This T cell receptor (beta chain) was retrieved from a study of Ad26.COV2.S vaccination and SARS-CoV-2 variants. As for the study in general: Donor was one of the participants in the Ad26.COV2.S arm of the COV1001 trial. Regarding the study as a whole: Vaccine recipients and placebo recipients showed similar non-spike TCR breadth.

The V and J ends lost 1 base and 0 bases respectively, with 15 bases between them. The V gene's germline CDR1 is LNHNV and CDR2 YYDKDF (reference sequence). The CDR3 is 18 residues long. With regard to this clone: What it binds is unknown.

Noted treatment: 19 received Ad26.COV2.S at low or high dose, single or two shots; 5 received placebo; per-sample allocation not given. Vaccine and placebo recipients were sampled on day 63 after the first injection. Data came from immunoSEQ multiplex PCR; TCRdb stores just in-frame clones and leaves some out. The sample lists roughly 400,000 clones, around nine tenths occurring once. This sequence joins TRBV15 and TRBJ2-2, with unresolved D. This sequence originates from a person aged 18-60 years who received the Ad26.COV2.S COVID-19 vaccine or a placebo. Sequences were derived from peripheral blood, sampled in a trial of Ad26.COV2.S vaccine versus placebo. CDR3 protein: CATSRGSGAPPNTGELFF. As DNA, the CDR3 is TGTGCCACCAGCAGAGGTTCAGGAGCACCTCCGAACACCGGGGAGCTGTTTTTT.